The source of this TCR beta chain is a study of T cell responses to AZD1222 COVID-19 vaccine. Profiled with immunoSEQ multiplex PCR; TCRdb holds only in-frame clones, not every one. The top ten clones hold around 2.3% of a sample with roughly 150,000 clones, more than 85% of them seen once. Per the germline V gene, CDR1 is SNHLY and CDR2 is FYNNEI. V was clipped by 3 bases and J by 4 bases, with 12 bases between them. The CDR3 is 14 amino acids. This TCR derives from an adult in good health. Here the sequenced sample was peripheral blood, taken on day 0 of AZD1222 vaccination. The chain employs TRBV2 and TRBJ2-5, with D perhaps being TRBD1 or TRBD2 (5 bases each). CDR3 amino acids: CASSEGRGPETQYF. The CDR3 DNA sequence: TGTGCCAGCAGTGAGGGACGGGGCCCAGAGACCCAGTACTTC.